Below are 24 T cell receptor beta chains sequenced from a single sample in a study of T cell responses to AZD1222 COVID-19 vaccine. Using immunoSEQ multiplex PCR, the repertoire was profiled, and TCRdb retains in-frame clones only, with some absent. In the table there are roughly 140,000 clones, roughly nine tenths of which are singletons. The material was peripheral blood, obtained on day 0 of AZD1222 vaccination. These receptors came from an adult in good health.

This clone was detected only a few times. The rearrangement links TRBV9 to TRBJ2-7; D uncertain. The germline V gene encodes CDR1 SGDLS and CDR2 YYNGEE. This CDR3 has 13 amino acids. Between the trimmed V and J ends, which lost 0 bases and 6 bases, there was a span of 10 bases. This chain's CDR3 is CASSVDGEREQYF. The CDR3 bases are TGTGCCAGCAGCGTAGATGGGGAACGCGAGCAGTACTTC.

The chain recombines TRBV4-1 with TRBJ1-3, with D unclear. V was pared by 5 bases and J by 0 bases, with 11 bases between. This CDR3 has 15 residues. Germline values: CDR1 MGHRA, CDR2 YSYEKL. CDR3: CASSDPYSSGNTIYF. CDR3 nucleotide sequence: TGCGCCAGCAGCGATCCCTACAGCTCTGGAAACACCATATATTTT.

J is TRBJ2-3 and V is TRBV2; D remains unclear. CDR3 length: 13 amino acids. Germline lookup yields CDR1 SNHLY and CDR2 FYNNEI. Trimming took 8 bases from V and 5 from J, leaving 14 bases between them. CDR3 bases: TGTGCCAGCGTGGCCGACCTTCTAGATACGCAGTATTTT. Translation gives CASVADLLDTQYF.

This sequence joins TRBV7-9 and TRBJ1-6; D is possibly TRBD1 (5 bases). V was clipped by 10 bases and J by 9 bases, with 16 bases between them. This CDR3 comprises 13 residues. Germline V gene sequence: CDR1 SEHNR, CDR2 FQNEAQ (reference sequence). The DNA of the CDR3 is TGTGCCACCGGGGGGGGTTCTGGTTCACCCCTCCACTTT. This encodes CATGGGSGSPLHF.

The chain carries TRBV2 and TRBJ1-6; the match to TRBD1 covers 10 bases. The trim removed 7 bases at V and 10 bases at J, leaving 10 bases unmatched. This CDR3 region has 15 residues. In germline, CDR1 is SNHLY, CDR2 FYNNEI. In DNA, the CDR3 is TGTGCCAGCAACCCCGGACAGGGGGGAGTCTCACCCCTCCACTTT. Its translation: CASNPGQGGVSPLHF.

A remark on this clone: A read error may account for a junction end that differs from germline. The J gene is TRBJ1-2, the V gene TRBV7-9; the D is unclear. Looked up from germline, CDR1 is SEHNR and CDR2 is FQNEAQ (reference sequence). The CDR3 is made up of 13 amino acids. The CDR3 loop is CASSLAENSGYTF. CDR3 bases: TGTGCCAGCAGCTTAGCCGAAAACTCTGGCTACACCTTC. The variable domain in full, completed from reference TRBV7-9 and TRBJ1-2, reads DTGVSQNPRHKITKRGQNVTFRCDPISEHNRLYWYRQTLGQGPEFLTYFQNEAQLEKSRLLSDRFSAERPKGSFSTLEIQRTEQGDSAMYLCASSLAENSGYTFGSGTRLTVV.

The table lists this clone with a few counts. This CDR3 reads CASSFGDSSYEQYF. CDR3 sequence (DNA): TGTGCCAGCAGTTTCGGGGACAGCTCCTACGAGCAGTACTTC. This chain links TRBV27 with TRBJ2-7; 7 nucleotides align to TRBD1. This CDR3 has 14 amino acids. V dropped 3 bases and J dropped 0; count of bases not matched to a gene: 2. Per the germline V gene, CDR1 is MNHEY and CDR2 is SMNVEV (reference sequence).

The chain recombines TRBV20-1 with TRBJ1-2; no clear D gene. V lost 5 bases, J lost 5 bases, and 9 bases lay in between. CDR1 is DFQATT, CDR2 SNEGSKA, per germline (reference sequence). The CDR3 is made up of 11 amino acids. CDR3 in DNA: TGCAGTGCTCACGACCGATATGGCTACACCTTC. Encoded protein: CSAHDRYGYTF.

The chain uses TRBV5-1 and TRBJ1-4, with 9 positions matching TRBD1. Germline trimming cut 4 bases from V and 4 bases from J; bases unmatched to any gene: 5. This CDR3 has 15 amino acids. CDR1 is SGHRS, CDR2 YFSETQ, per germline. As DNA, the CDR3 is TGCGCCAGCAGCCCCGGGGACAGGGATAATGAAAAACTGTTTTTT. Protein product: CASSPGDRDNEKLFF.

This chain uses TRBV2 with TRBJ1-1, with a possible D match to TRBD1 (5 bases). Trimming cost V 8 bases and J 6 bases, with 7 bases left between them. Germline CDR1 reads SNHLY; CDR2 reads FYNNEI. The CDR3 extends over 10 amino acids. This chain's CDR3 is CASGGSEAFF. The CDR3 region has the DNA TGTGCCAGCGGGGGTTCTGAAGCTTTCTTT.

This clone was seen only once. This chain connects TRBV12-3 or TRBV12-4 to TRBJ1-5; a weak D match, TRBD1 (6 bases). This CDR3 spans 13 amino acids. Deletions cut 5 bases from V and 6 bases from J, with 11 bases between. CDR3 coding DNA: TGTGCCAGCAGTCGACAGGAGGGTCAGCCCCAGCATTTT. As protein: CASSRQEGQPQHF.

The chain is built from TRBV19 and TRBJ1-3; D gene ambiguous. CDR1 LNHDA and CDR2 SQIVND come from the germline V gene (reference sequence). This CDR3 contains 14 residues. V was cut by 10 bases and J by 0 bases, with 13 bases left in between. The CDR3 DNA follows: TGTGCCAACCCGGGCCAAACCTCTGGAAACACCATATATTTT. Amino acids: CANPGQTSGNTIYF. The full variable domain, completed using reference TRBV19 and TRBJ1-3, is DGGITQSPKYLFRKEGQNVTLSCEQNLNHDAMYWYRQDPGQGLRLIYYSQIVNDFQKGDIAEGYSVSREKKESFPLTVTSAQKNPTAFYLCANPGQTSGNTIYFGEGSWLTVV.

The CDR3 nucleotides read TGTGCCAGCAGGCTCCTCAGGGTTCCTGGAAACACCATATATTTT. It codes for CASRLLRVPGNTIYF. The J gene is TRBJ1-3, the V gene TRBV6-5; D might be TRBD1 (5 bases). The germline V and J ends were trimmed by 6 bases and 2 bases, with 14 bases remaining between them. Looked up from germline, CDR1 is MNHEY and CDR2 is SVGAGI. This CDR3 has 15 amino acids.

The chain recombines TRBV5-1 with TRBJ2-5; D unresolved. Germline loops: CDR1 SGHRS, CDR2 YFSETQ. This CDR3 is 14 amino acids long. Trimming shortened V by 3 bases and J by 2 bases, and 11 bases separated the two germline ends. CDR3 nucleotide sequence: TGCGCCAGCAGCTCACTATCCGCTCAAGAGACCCAGTACTTC. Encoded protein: CASSSLSAQETQYF.

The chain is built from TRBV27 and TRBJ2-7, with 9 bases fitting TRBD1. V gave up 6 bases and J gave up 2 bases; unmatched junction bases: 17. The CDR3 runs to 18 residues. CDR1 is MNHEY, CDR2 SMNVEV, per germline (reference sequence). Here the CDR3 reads CASSSRGTGIPVAYEQYF. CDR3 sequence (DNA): TGTGCCAGCAGCTCTAGGGGGACAGGGATCCCCGTAGCCTACGAGCAGTACTTC.

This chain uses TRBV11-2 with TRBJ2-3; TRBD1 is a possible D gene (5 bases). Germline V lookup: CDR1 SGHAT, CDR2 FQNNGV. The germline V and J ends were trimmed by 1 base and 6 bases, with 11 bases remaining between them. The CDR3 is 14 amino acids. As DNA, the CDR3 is TGTGCCAGCAGCTTAGGTTCCAGGGCGGATACGCAGTATTTT. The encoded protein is CASSLGSRADTQYF. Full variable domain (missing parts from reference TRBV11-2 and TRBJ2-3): EAGVAQSPRYKIIEKRQSVAFWCNPISGHATLYWYQQILGQGPKLLIQFQNNGVVDDSQLPKDRFSAERLKGVDSTLKIQPAKLEDSAVYLCASSLGSRADTQYFGPGTRLTVL.

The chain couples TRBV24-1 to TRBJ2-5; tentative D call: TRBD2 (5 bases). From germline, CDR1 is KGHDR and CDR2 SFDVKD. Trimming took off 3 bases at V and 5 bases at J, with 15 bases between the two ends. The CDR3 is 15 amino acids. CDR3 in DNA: TGTGCCACCAGTGATCCAGCCGACTACCGGGAGACCCAGTACTTC. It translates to CATSDPADYRETQYF.

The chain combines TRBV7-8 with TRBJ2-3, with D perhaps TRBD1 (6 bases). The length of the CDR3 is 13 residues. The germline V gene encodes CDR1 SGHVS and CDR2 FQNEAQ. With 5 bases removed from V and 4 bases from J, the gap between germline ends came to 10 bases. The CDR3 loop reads CASSEHRADTQYF. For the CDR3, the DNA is TGTGCCAGCAGCGAGCACAGGGCAGATACGCAGTATTTT.

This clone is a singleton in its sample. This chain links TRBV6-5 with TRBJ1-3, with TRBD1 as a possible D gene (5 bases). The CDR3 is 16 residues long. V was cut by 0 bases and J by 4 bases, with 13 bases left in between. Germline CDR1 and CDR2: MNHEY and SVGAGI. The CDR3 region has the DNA TGTGCCAGCAGTTACTCAGGGGAGACAGTAGGAAACACCATATATTTT. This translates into CASSYSGETVGNTIYF.

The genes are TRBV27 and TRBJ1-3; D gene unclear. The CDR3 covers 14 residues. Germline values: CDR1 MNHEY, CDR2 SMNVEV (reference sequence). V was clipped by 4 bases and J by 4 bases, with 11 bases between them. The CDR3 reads CASSSVGWGNTIYF. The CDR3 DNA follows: TGTGCCAGCAGTTCTGTCGGTTGGGGAAACACCATATATTTT.

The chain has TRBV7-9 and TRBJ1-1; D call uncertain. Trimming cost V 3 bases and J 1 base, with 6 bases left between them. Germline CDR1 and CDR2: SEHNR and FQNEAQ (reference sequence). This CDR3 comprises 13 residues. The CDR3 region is CASSLMTNTEAFF. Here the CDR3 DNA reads TGTGCCAGCAGCTTGATGACGAACACTGAAGCTTTCTTT.

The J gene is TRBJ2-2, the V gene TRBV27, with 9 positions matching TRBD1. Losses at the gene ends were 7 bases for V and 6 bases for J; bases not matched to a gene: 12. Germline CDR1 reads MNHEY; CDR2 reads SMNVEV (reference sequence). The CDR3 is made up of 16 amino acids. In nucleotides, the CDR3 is TGTGCCAGCACTTCTCTCCGGGACAGGGATCCCGGGGAGCTGTTTTTT. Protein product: CASTSLRDRDPGELFF.

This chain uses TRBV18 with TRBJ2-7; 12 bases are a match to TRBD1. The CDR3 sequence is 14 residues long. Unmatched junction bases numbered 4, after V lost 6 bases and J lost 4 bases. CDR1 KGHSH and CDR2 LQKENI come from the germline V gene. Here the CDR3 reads CASSGTGGPYEQYF. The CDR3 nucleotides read TGTGCCAGCTCGGGGACAGGGGGCCCGTACGAGCAGTACTTC.

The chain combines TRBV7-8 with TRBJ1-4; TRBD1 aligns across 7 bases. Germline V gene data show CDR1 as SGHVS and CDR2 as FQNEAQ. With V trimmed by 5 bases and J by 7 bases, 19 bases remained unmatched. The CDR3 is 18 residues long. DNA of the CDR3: TGTGCCAGCAGCCCCATCCCACAGCAGACAGGGAATTTTGAAAAACTGTTTTTT. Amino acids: CASSPIPQQTGNFEKLFF.